Below, 16 T cell receptor beta chains from the same sample are listed, as sequenced in a study of T-cell memory formation after mild COVID-19. TCRdb processed the 5' RACE reads anew with MiXCR; each CDR3 protein has one entry. This table has about 320,000 distinct CDR3 sequences, approximately 14% appearing once. Specimen: PBMCs or a T cell subset sorted from them (not recorded which). These receptors all stem from a man younger than 35 who had mild COVID-19 (a few samples of this study predate the infection). Cell type and time point are not known.

The table lists this clonotype with a few counts. The chain combines TRBV6-5 with TRBJ1-1; 10 bases are shared with TRBD1. Trimming at V came to 8 bases and at J to 0 bases, leaving 6 bases not matched to a gene. CDR3 size: 15 residues. Germline V gives CDR1 MNHEY, CDR2 SVGAGI. CDR3 loop: CASRWDRGLNTEAFF. The CDR3 DNA reads TGTGCCAGCCGGTGGGACAGGGGCCTGAACACTGAAGCTTTCTTT.

This clonotype was counted only a few times. The gene calls are TRBV20-1 and TRBJ2-5; 9 bases fit TRBD2. V shed 5 bases and J 4 bases; nucleotides not matched to a gene: 8. The CDR3 has 14 amino acids. Germline V gene data show CDR1 as DFQATT and CDR2 as SNEGSKA (reference sequence). CDR3 residues: CSAGSGGPVETQYF. CDR3 DNA: TGCAGTGCTGGCAGCGGGGGGCCGGTAGAGACCCAGTACTTC.

This clonotype was detected many times. The genes are TRBV7-8 and TRBJ1-6; D is ambiguous. Germline V gives CDR1 SGHVS, CDR2 FQNEAQ. V was shortened by 4 bases and J by 8 bases, with 9 bases between the two germline ends. This CDR3 contains 13 residues. This chain's CDR3 is CASSYNSDSPLHF. In DNA form, the CDR3 reads TGTGCCAGCAGCTACAACAGCGATTCACCCCTCCACTTT.

V is TRBV5-1 and J is TRBJ1-6; no reliable D call. The CDR3 contains 16 residues. Deletions cut 0 bases from V and 5 bases from J, with 12 bases between. Per germline, CDR1 SGHRS and CDR2 YFSETQ. CDR3 DNA: TGCGCCAGCAGCTTGGATGTGGCAGAAAATAATTCACCCCTCCACTTT. This encodes CASSLDVAENNSPLHF.

The V and J genes are TRBV5-5 and TRBJ2-1, with 10 bases lining up with TRBD2. The CDR3 consists of 15 residues. After removal of 2 bases from V and 8 bases from J, the junction contained 7 bases not matched to a gene. Germline CDR1 is SGHKS and CDR2 is YYEKEE (reference sequence). The CDR3 loop is CASSFRKRGGDEQFF. In DNA, the CDR3 is TGTGCCAGCAGCTTCCGGAAGCGGGGGGGCGATGAGCAGTTCTTC.

The chain uses TRBV7-3 and TRBJ1-6; no firm D call. This CDR3 has 13 residues. The V and J ends lost 4 bases and 8 bases respectively, with 9 bases between them. Germline assignment: CDR1 SGHTA and CDR2 FQGTGA. The CDR3 is CASSWRWDSPLHF. The CDR3 region has the DNA TGTGCCAGCAGCTGGAGGTGGGATTCACCCCTCCACTTT.

The chain couples TRBV5-6 to TRBJ2-5, with D perhaps matching TRBD1 (7 bases). Germline lookup yields CDR1 SGHDT and CDR2 YYEEEE. The CDR3 totals 15 residues. The V end was cut by 4 bases, the J end by 7 bases, with 20 bases between. The CDR3 DNA sequence: TGTGCCAGCAGCGCGAACTCAGGGGGGCGAGTGACCCAGTACTTC. This gives the protein CASSANSGGRVTQYF.

J is TRBJ1-4 and V is TRBV20-1; D remains unclear. The CDR3 is 13 amino acids. V lost 4 bases to trimming and J lost 3 bases, with 9 bases between them. Per germline, CDR1 DFQATT and CDR2 SNEGSKA (reference sequence). DNA for the CDR3: TGCAGTGCTATGGTAGCTCCTAATGAAAAACTGTTTTTT. This encodes CSAMVAPNEKLFF.

This clonotype was recorded at least ten times. The rearrangement uses TRBV7-2 and TRBJ2-3; D is perhaps TRBD2 (6 bases). Germline V gives CDR1 SGHTA, CDR2 FQGNSA. The V and J ends lost 6 bases and 0 bases respectively, with 10 bases between them. CDR3 length: 14 amino acids. The CDR3: CASSLASSTDTQYF. CDR3 bases: TGTGCCAGCAGTCTAGCGTCTAGCACAGATACGCAGTATTTT.

The rearrangement uses TRBV18 and TRBJ1-1; D remains ambiguous. The CDR3 is 14 amino acids. CDR1 is KGHSH, CDR2 LQKENI, per germline. Trimming removed 3 bases at V and 3 bases at J, with 11 bases between. DNA of the CDR3: TGTGCCAGCTCACCCACCACTTCCGACACTGAAGCTTTCTTT. This translates into CASSPTTSDTEAFF. The full variable domain, in which reference TRBV18 and TRBJ1-1 provide the parts outside the CDR3, is NAGVMQNPRHLVRRRGQEARLRCSPMKGHSHVYWYRQLPEEGLKFMVYLQKENIIDESGMPKERFSAEFPKEGPSILRIQQVVRGDSAAYFCASSPTTSDTEAFFGQGTRLTVV.

This clonotype came up a few times. V and J are TRBV6-5 and TRBJ2-5; tentative D call: TRBD2 (5 bases). The germline V gene encodes CDR1 MNHEY and CDR2 SVGAGI. The CDR3 sequence is 13 residues long. The V end lost 10 bases, the J end lost 5 bases, and 17 bases lay between the germline ends. The CDR3 region has the DNA TGTGCCACCATTAAGGCGGGTGTCGAGACCCAGTACTTC. This codes for CATIKAGVETQYF.

This clonotype was detected a few times. J is TRBJ2-3 and V is TRBV11-2; TRBD2 is a possible D gene (6 bases). V was pared by 2 bases and J by 5 bases, with 14 bases between. The CDR3 spans 15 residues. CDR1 is SGHAT and CDR2 is FQNNGV in the germline V gene. DNA of the CDR3: TGTGCCAGCAGCTTACTGCCCGGGGGTGGAGATACGCAGTATTTT. Protein sequence: CASSLLPGGGDTQYF.

The rearrangement links TRBV9 to TRBJ1-6; D uncertain. Germline CDR1 and CDR2: SGDLS and YYNGEE. V was pared by 0 bases and J by 10 bases, with 8 bases between. The CDR3 consists of 13 residues. This CDR3 is CASSVVEGSPLHF. The CDR3 DNA is TGTGCCAGCAGCGTAGTGGAGGGCTCACCCCTCCACTTT. The whole variable domain, filled in from reference TRBV9 and TRBJ1-6, reads DSGVTQTPKHLITATGQRVTLRCSPRSGDLSVYWYQQSLDQGLQFLIQYYNGEERAKGNILERFSAQQFPDLHSELNLSSLELGDSALYFCASSVVEGSPLHFGNGTRLTVT.

This clonotype was detected a few times. The J gene is TRBJ2-2, the V gene TRBV3-1, with D hard to call. This CDR3 comprises 12 residues. Germline-derived CDR1 and CDR2 are LGHDT and YNNKEL (reference sequence). Trimming left V 0 bases short and J 8 bases short, with 4 bases between. The CDR3 here is CASSQDVGELFF. The CDR3 DNA reads as TGTGCCAGCAGCCAAGACGTAGGGGAGCTGTTTTTT.

This clonotype has only a few counts. The chain recombines TRBV27 with TRBJ1-5, with D possibly matching TRBD1 (5 bases). The germline V gene has CDR1 MNHEY and CDR2 SMNVEV (reference sequence). CDR3 length equals 12 residues. V lost 9 bases and J 7 bases, leaving 13 bases between the germline ends. CDR3 protein: CASQGVGQPQHF. CDR3 coding DNA: TGTGCCAGTCAGGGAGTAGGGCAGCCCCAGCATTTT.

This chain connects TRBV20-1 to TRBJ2-3; weak D call: TRBD2 (7 bases). CDR3 length equals 15 residues. V was clipped by 0 bases and J by 7 bases, with 17 bases between them. Germline loops: CDR1 DFQATT, CDR2 SNEGSKA (reference sequence). CDR3 region: CSARDRWGGWYTQYF. In DNA, the CDR3 is TGCAGTGCTAGAGATCGGTGGGGGGGCTGGTATACGCAGTATTTT.